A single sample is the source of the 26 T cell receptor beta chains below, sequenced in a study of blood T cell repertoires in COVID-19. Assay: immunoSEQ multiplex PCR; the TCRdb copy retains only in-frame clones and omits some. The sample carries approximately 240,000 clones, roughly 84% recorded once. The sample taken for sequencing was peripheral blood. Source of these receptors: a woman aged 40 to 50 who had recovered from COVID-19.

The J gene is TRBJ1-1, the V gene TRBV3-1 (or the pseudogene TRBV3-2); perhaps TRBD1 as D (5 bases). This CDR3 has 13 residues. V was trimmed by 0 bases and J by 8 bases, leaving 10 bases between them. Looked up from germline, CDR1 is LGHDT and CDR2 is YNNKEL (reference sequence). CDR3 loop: CASSQDFRTEAFF. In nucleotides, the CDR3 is TGTGCCAGCAGCCAAGATTTTCGGACAGAAGCTTTCTTT.

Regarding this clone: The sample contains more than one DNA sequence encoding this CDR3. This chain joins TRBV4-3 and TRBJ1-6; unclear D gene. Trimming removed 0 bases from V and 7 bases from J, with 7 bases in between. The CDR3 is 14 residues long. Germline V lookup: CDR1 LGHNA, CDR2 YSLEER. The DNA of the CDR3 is TGCGCCAGCAGCCAAGACCGCGGGAATTCACCCCTCCACTTT. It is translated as CASSQDRGNSPLHF.

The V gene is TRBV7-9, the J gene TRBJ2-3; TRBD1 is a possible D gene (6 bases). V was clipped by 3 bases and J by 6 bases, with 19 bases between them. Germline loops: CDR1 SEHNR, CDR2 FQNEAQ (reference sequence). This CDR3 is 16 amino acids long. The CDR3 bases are TGTGCCAGCAGCTTTGGGGGATGGACAGATTCGGATACGCAGTATTTT. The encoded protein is CASSFGGWTDSDTQYF.

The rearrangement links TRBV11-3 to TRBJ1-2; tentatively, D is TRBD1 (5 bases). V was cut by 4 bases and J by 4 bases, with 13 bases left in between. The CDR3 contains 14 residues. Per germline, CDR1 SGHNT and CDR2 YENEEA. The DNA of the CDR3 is TGTGCCAGCAGCTACCCTGCGGGACTCTATGGCTACACCTTC. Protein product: CASSYPAGLYGYTF.

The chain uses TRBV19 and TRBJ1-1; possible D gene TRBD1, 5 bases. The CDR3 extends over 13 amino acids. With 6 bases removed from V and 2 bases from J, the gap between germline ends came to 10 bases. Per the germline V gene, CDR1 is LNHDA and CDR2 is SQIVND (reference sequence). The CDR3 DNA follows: TGTGCCAGTAGCCCTCAGGGAAACACTGAAGCTTTCTTT. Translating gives CASSPQGNTEAFF.

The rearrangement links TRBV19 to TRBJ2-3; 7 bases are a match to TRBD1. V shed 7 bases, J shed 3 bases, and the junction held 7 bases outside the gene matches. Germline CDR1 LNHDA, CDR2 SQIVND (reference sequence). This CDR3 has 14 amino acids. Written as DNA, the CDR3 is TGTGCCAGTATCCCGGGACAGAATACAGATACGCAGTATTTT. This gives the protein CASIPGQNTDTQYF. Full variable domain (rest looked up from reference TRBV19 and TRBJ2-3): DGGITQSPKYLFRKEGQNVTLSCEQNLNHDAMYWYRQDPGQGLRLIYYSQIVNDFQKGDIAEGYSVSREKKESFPLTVTSAQKNPTAFYLCASIPGQNTDTQYFGPGTRLTVL.

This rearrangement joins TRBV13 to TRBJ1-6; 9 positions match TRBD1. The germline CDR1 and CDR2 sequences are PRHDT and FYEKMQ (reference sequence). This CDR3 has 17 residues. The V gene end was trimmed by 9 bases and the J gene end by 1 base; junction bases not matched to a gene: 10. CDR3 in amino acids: CASNEQGASSYNSPLHF. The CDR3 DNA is TGTGCCAGTAACGAACAGGGGGCCAGTTCCTATAATTCACCCCTCCACTTT.

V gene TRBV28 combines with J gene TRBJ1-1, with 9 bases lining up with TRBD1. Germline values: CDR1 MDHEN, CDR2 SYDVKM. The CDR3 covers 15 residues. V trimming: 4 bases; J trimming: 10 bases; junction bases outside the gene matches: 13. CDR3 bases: TGTGCCAGCAGTTCCCCCCCTGGGACAGGGAGCCGAGCTTTCTTT. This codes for CASSSPPGTGSRAFF.

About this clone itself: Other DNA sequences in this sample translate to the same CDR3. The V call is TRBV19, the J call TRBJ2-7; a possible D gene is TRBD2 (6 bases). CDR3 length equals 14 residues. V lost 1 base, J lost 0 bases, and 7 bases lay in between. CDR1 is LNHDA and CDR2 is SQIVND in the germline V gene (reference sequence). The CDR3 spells CASSIVGSSYEQYF. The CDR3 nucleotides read TGTGCCAGTAGTATAGTCGGGAGCTCCTACGAGCAGTACTTC.

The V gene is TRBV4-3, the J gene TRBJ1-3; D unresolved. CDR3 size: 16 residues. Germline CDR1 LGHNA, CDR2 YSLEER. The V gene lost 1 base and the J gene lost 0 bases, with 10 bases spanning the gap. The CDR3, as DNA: TGCGCCAGCAGCCAAGGGGAGGCCACCTCTGGAAACACCATATATTTT. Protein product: CASSQGEATSGNTIYF.

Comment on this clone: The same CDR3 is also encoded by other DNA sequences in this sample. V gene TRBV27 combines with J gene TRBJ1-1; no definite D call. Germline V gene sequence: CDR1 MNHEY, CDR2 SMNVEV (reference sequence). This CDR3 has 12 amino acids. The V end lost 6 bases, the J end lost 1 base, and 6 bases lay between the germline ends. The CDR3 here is CASSRGNTEAFF. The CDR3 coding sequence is TGTGCCAGCAGCCGGGGGAACACTGAAGCTTTCTTT.

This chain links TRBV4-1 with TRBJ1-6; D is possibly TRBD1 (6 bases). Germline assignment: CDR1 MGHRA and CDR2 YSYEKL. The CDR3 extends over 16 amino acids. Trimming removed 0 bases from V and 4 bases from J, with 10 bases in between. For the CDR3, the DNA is TGCGCCAGCAGCCAAGAGATCGGACAGTATAATTCACCCCTCCACTTT. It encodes CASSQEIGQYNSPLHF.

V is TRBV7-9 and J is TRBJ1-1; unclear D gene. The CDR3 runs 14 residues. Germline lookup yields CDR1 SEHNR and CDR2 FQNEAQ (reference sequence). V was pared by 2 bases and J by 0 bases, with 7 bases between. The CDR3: CASSLYSVNTEAFF. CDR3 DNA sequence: TGTGCCAGCAGCTTATACAGTGTGAACACTGAAGCTTTCTTT.

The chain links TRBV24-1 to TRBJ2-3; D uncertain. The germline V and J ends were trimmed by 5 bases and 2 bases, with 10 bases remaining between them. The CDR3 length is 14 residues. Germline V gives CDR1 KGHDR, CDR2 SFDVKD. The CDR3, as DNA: TGTGCCACCAGTGGGTACAGAGACACAGATACGCAGTATTTT. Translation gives CATSGYRDTDTQYF.

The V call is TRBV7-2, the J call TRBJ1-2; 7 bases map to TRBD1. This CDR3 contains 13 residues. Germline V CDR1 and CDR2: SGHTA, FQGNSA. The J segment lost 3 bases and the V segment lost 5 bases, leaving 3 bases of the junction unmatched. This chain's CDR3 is CASSQGQDYGYTF. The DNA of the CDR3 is TGTGCCAGCAGCCAAGGACAGGACTATGGCTACACCTTC.

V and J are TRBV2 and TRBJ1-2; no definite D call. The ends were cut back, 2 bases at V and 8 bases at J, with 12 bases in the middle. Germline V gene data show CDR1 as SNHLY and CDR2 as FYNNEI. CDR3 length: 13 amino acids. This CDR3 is CASSESGLRGYTF. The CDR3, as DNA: TGTGCCAGCAGTGAATCGGGTCTGAGGGGCTACACCTTC.

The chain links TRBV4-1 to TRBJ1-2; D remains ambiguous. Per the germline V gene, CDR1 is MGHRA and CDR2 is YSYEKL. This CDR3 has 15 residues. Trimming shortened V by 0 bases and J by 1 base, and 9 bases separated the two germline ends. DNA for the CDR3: TGCGCCAGCAGCCAAGATATGACTAATAACTATGGCTACACCTTC. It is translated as CASSQDMTNNYGYTF.

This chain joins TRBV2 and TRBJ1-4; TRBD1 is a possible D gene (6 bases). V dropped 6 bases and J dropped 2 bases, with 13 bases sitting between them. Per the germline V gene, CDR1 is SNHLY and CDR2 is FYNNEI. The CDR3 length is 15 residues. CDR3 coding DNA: TGTGCCAGCAGATTGACAGGCGTTACTAATGAAAAACTGTTTTTT. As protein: CASRLTGVTNEKLFF.

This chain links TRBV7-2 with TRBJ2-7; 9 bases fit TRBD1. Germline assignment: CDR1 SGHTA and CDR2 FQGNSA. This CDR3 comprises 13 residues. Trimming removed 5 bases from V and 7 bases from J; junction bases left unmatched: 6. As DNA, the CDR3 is TGTGCCAGCAGCCAAAACAGGGGGCAAGAGCAGTACTTC. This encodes CASSQNRGQEQYF.

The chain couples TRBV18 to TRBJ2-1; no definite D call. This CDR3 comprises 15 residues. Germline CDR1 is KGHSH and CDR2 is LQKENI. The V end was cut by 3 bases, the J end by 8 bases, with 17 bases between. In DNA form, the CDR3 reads TGTGCCAGCTCACCGAGACAATTTCGTCCCGATGAGCAGTTCTTC. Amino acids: CASSPRQFRPDEQFF.

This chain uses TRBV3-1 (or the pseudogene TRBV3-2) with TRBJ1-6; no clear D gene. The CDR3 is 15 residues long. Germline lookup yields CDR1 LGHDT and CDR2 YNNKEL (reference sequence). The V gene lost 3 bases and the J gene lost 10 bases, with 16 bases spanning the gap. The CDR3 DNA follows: TGTGCCAGCAGCCAGTCCCGGAGACCGAGCTCACCCCTCCACTTT. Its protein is CASSQSRRPSSPLHF.

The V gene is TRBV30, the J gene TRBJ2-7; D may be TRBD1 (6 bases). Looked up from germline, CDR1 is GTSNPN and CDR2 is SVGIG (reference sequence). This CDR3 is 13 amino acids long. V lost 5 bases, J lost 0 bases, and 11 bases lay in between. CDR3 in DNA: TGTGCCTGGGCCCGGGACAACTCCTACGAGCAGTACTTC. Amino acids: CAWARDNSYEQYF.

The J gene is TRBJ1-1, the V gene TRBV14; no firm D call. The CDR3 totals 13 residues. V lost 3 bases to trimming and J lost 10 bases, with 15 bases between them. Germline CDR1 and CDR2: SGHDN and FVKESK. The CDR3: CASSQVQGVGAFF. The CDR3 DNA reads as TGTGCCAGCAGCCAGGTCCAAGGAGTTGGAGCTTTCTTT.

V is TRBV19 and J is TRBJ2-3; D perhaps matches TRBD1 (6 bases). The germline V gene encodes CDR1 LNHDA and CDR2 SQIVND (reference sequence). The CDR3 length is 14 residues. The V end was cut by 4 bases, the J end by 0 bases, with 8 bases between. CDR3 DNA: TGTGCCAGTAGTAACAGGGTTAGCACAGATACGCAGTATTTT. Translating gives CASSNRVSTDTQYF.

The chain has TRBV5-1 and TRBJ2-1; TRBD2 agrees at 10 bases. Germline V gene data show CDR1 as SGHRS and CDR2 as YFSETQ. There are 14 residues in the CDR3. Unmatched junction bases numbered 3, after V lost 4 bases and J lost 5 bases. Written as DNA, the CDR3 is TGCGCCAGCAGCCCCGGACTAGCGGACAATGAGCAGTTCTTC. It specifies CASSPGLADNEQFF.

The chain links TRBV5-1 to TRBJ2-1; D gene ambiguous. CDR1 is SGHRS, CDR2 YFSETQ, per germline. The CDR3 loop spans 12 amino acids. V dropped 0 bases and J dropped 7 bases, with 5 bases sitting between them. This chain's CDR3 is CASSLGDNEQFF. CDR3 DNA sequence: TGCGCCAGCAGCTTGGGAGATAATGAGCAGTTCTTC. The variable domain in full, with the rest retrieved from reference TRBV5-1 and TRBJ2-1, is KAGVTQTPRYLIKTRGQQVTLSCSPISGHRSVSWYQQTPGQGLQFLFEYFSETQRNKGNFPGRFSGRQFSNSRSEMNVSTLELGDSALYLCASSLGDNEQFFGPGTRLTVL.